Presented here are 26 T cell receptor beta chains from one specimen sequenced in a study of cytomegalovirus exposure and HLA in healthy donors. Some clones are missing from TCRdb's copy, which holds only in-frame ones; the method was immunoSEQ multiplex PCR. The sample holds about 120,000 clones; roughly 90% are singletons and the top ten take around 6%. The sequencing sample was made of PBMCs. These receptors were obtained from a woman in her late teens or twenties in good health and CMV-seropositive.

This clone was counted between two and nine times. V usage is TRBV7-2 and J usage is TRBJ2-7, with D perhaps TRBD1 (6 bases). The germline gives CDR1 SGHTA, CDR2 FQGNSA. The CDR3 runs 13 residues. V dropped 3 bases and J dropped 3 bases, with 9 bases sitting between them. CDR3 amino acids: CASSLPGVYEQYF. CDR3 DNA: TGTGCCAGCAGCTTGCCAGGGGTCTACGAGCAGTACTTC.

This chain uses TRBV29-1 with TRBJ2-5, with TRBD2 matching 11 bases. This CDR3 is built from 13 residues. CDR1 is SQVTM and CDR2 is ANQGSEA in the germline V gene. The J segment lost 7 bases and the V segment lost 7 bases, leaving 8 bases of the junction unmatched. CDR3: CSASTSGAGTQYF. The CDR3 region has the DNA TGCAGCGCCTCGACTAGCGGGGCCGGGACCCAGTACTTC.

Note on this clone: Germline and junction disagree at one end, which may indicate a read error. V usage is TRBV7-7 and J usage is TRBJ2-5; TRBD2 matches 8 bases. This CDR3 region has 15 residues. Germline loops: CDR1 SSHAT, CDR2 FNYEAQ (reference sequence). The CDR3 protein is CASSFGGVFLETQYF. The CDR3 DNA follows: TGTGCTAGCAGCTTCGGGGGGGTGTTTTTAGAGACCCAGTACTTC.

This clone was detected a few times. J is TRBJ1-2 and V is TRBV27; D is unclear. Germline V gene lookup returns CDR1 MNHEY and CDR2 SMNVEV (reference sequence). The CDR3 has 14 residues. Trimming cost V 6 bases and J 1 base, with 12 bases left between them. The CDR3, as DNA: TGTGCCAGCAGGAGAGGAGCCAATAACTATGGCTACACCTTC. Translation: CASRRGANNYGYTF.

J is TRBJ2-3 and V is TRBV28; 7 nucleotides line up with TRBD2. V lost 7 bases, J lost 0 bases, and 4 bases stayed unmatched. The germline V gene has CDR1 MDHEN and CDR2 SYDVKM. This CDR3 region has 14 residues. CDR3 nucleotide sequence: TGTGCCAGCACCTTGACTAGCAGCACAGATACGCAGTATTTT. Protein sequence: CASTLTSSTDTQYF.

This chain joins TRBV19 and TRBJ1-1, with D perhaps matching TRBD1 (5 bases). The CDR3 length is 12 residues. CDR1 and CDR2 (germline): LNHDA, SQIVND (reference sequence). Trimming removed 3 bases at V and 11 bases at J, with 13 bases between. The DNA for the CDR3 is TGTGCCAGTAGTATCGGGGGGTTAGGCGCTTTCTTT. Residues: CASSIGGLGAFF. The whole variable domain, remainder taken from reference TRBV19 and TRBJ1-1, is DGGITQSPKYLFRKEGQNVTLSCEQNLNHDAMYWYRQDPGQGLRLIYYSQIVNDFQKGDIAEGYSVSREKKESFPLTVTSAQKNPTAFYLCASSIGGLGAFFGQGTRLTVV.

The V call is TRBV6-1, the J call TRBJ2-3, with a possible D match to TRBD1 (7 bases). Germline V gene sequence: CDR1 MNHNS, CDR2 SASEGT. The CDR3 consists of 13 residues. The V and J ends lost 8 bases and 6 bases respectively, with 15 bases between them. DNA for the CDR3: TGTGCCAGCCAGGAGGGGGCGCGGGATACGCAGTATTTT. This encodes CASQEGARDTQYF.

The rearrangement joins TRBV5-1 to TRBJ2-3; possible D gene TRBD1, 7 bases. CDR3 length: 15 amino acids. Germline V gene data show CDR1 as SGHRS and CDR2 as YFSETQ. V was cut by 1 base and J by 3 bases, with 12 bases left in between. CDR3 DNA sequence: TGCGCCAGCAGCTTGCAGGGGGGCCCTACAGATACGCAGTATTTT. Translation gives CASSLQGGPTDTQYF. Full variable domain (missing parts from reference TRBV5-1 and TRBJ2-3): KAGVTQTPRYLIKTRGQQVTLSCSPISGHRSVSWYQQTPGQGLQFLFEYFSETQRNKGNFPGRFSGRQFSNSRSEMNVSTLELGDSALYLCASSLQGGPTDTQYFGPGTRLTVL.

The table lists this clone with a count of one. The J gene is TRBJ1-4, the V gene TRBV6-5; 9 positions agree with TRBD1. The CDR3 spans 14 residues. V trimming: 5 bases; J trimming: 8 bases; junction bases outside the gene matches: 6. Germline CDR1 is MNHEY and CDR2 is SVGAGI. The CDR3 region is CASSRDRVREKLFF. The CDR3 DNA reads TGTGCCAGCAGTCGGGACAGGGTTAGAGAAAAACTGTTTTTT.

The chain is built from TRBV6-1 and TRBJ1-1; weak D call: TRBD1 (5 bases). Trimming took 2 bases from V and 5 from J, leaving 12 bases between them. CDR1 MNHNS and CDR2 SASEGT come from the germline V gene. The CDR3 sequence is 14 residues long. The CDR3 here is CASSEQWAGTEAFF. CDR3 coding DNA: TGTGCCAGCAGTGAACAATGGGCAGGGACTGAAGCTTTCTTT.

The chain joins TRBV11-2 to TRBJ1-6; TRBD1 might be the D (5 bases). Germline lookup yields CDR1 SGHAT and CDR2 FQNNGV. This CDR3 region has 13 residues. V lost 1 base and J lost 8, with 6 bases in between. The CDR3 loop reads CASSLGGDSPLHF. The CDR3 DNA follows: TGTGCCAGCAGCTTAGGGGGCGATTCACCCCTCCACTTT.

The chain joins TRBV2 to TRBJ1-5; 7 bases are a match to TRBD1. With V trimmed by 7 bases and J by 7 bases, 13 bases remained unmatched. Germline V CDR1 and CDR2: SNHLY, FYNNEI. The CDR3 contains 15 residues. CDR3 in amino acids: CASTQGTGVGQPQHF. CDR3 nucleotides: TGTGCCAGCACCCAAGGCACAGGGGTCGGGCAGCCCCAGCATTTT.

This chain connects TRBV5-1 to TRBJ1-2; 7 bases fit TRBD1. V was clipped by 4 bases and J by 6 bases; unmatched bases: 9. Germline CDR1 reads SGHRS; CDR2 reads YFSETQ. CDR3 length equals 14 residues. CDR3 nucleotide sequence: TGCGCCAGCAGCGCCGACAGGGTACGCGATGGCTACACCTTC. Encoded protein: CASSADRVRDGYTF.

The V gene is TRBV18, the J gene TRBJ1-1; 9 positions match TRBD1. The CDR3 covers 13 residues. Trimming took 2 bases from V and 6 from J; bases not matched to a gene: 1. CDR1 KGHSH and CDR2 LQKENI come from the germline V gene. In DNA form, the CDR3 reads TGTGCCAGCTCACCAAGACAGGGGGCTGAAGCTTTCTTT. It encodes CASSPRQGAEAFF.

J is TRBJ2-1 and V is TRBV7-3, with 11 bases matching TRBD2. CDR3 length: 17 amino acids. The V gene end was trimmed by 5 bases and the J gene end by 1 base; junction bases not matched to a gene: 7. Germline V gene sequence: CDR1 SGHTA, CDR2 FQGTGA. The CDR3 protein is CASSVSGGARSYNEQFF. CDR3 DNA sequence: TGTGCCAGCAGCGTTAGCGGGGGGGCACGATCCTACAATGAGCAGTTCTTC.

The chain couples TRBV4-1 to TRBJ2-7; D possibly corresponds to TRBD1 (5 bases). Germline lookup yields CDR1 MGHRA and CDR2 YSYEKL. The V end was cut by 5 bases, the J end by 2 bases, with 10 bases between. The CDR3 extends over 13 amino acids. In DNA form, the CDR3 reads TGCGCCAGCAGCTCAGCACAGGCCTACGAGCAGTACTTC. It is translated as CASSSAQAYEQYF.

This sequence joins TRBV10-3 and TRBJ2-7, with D tentatively TRBD1 (6 bases). CDR1 ENHRY and CDR2 SYGVKD come from the germline V gene. Between the trimmed V and J ends, which lost 7 bases and 2 bases, there was a span of 15 bases. The CDR3 loop spans 14 amino acids. The CDR3 DNA sequence: TGTGCCATCACCGACGACAGGCCCCCCTACGAGCAGTACTTC. This gives the protein CAITDDRPPYEQYF.

This clone has more than one count but fewer than ten. V gene TRBV19 combines with J gene TRBJ1-2; possible D gene TRBD1, 5 bases. Germline-derived CDR1 and CDR2 are LNHDA and SQIVND (reference sequence). The CDR3 totals 13 residues. Trimming took 7 bases from V and 4 from J, leaving 13 bases between them. Written as DNA, the CDR3 is TGTGCCAGTACCCCGGACAAAAGCTATGGCTACACCTTC. It codes for CASTPDKSYGYTF.

This chain connects TRBV27 to TRBJ2-2; 12 bases are shared with TRBD1. J was trimmed by 3 bases and V by 5 bases; bases with no gene match: 7. Germline CDR1 is MNHEY and CDR2 is SMNVEV (reference sequence). This CDR3 is built from 17 residues. The CDR3: CASSQGDRGLDTGELFF. In DNA form, the CDR3 reads TGTGCCAGCAGTCAGGGGGACAGGGGGCTGGACACCGGGGAGCTGTTTTTT.

The chain uses TRBV4-1 and TRBJ2-1, with 9 positions matching TRBD1. Germline CDR1 is MGHRA and CDR2 is YSYEKL. V lost 3 bases to trimming and J lost 4 bases; unmatched junction nucleotides: 7. This CDR3 spans 16 amino acids. The DNA for the CDR3 is TGCGCCAGCAGCCATGCCCGGACAGGGGTGTACAATGAGCAGTTCTTC. Encoded protein: CASSHARTGVYNEQFF.

The CDR3 DNA reads TGTGCCAGTAGTTCTTCGACAGGTAACACTGAAGCTTTCTTT. Its protein product is CASSSSTGNTEAFF. V is TRBV19 and J is TRBJ1-1; D might be TRBD1 (6 bases). Germline V gives CDR1 LNHDA, CDR2 SQIVND (reference sequence). Deletions cut 5 bases from V and 2 bases from J, with 12 bases between. This CDR3 region has 14 residues.

The V gene is TRBV11-2, the J gene TRBJ2-2; no clear D gene. This CDR3 has 12 amino acids. The germline CDR1 and CDR2 sequences are SGHAT and FQNNGV. V lost 2 bases and J lost 8, with 6 bases in between. The CDR3 spells CASSLTRGELFF. The CDR3 bases are TGTGCCAGCAGCTTAACGAGGGGGGAGCTGTTTTTT.

The CDR3 loop reads CASGLALLPEQFF. The CDR3 nucleotides read TGTGCTAGTGGTTTGGCCCTTCTACCAGAGCAGTTCTTC. The chain has TRBV12-5 and TRBJ2-1, with D uncertain. The germline V and J ends were trimmed by 1 base and 10 bases, with 11 bases remaining between them. From germline, CDR1 is LGHNT and CDR2 FRNRAP. The CDR3 totals 13 residues.

In this sample, this clone turned up a few times. This chain joins TRBV5-1 and TRBJ2-1; 10 bases line up with TRBD1. V was clipped by 4 bases and J by 13 bases; unmatched bases: 11. The germline V gene encodes CDR1 SGHRS and CDR2 YFSETQ. The CDR3 spans 14 residues. Here the CDR3 DNA reads TGCGCCAGCAGCCGGGACAGGGGTGACCGGGAACAGTTCTTC. It yields the protein CASSRDRGDREQFF.

The chain is built from TRBV14 and TRBJ1-1, with 8 bases matching TRBD1. This CDR3 is built from 12 residues. V was pared by 4 bases and J by 10 bases, with 5 bases of the junction left unmatched. The V gene's germline CDR1 is SGHDN and CDR2 FVKESK. CDR3 in amino acids: CASSLQGVGAFF. The CDR3 region has the DNA TGTGCCAGCAGCCTACAGGGGGTTGGAGCTTTCTTT. The variable domain in full, completed from reference TRBV14 and TRBJ1-1, reads EAGVTQFPSHSVIEKGQTVTLRCDPISGHDNLYWYRRVMGKEIKFLLHFVKESKQDESGMPNNRFLAERTGGTYSTLKVQPAELEDSGVYFCASSLQGVGAFFGQGTRLTVV.

The J gene is TRBJ1-2, the V gene TRBV30, with a possible D match to TRBD1 (5 bases). Germline V lookup: CDR1 GTSNPN, CDR2 SVGIG (reference sequence). Trimming cost V 7 bases and J 6 bases, with 12 bases left between them. The CDR3 loop spans 11 amino acids. CDR3 coding DNA: TGTGCCTCTTGGACAACAAATGGCTACACCTTC. Its protein is CASWTTNGYTF.